Listed below are T cell receptor beta chains from one sample, sequenced in a study of Graves' ophthalmopathy and Graves' hyperthyroidism. TCRdb reprocessed the multiplex PCR reads via MiXCR and lists one record per CDR3 protein. The repertoire holds 400,000 to 450,000 distinct CDR3 sequences, with roughly 20% as singletons. The sequenced sample was peripheral blood. These receptors all stem from a woman aged 18-30 years with stable Graves' hyperthyroidism. CDR3s include the opening cysteine and the closing phenylalanine or tryptophan. Fields, in order: CDR3 length, V gene, D gene, clone size, J gene, CDR3 protein, CDR3 DNA. D genes are given only for firm matches. Clone size is given for some rows only: seen once, a few or many times, or a class if the clone is expanded.

15	TRBV7-2	NA	NA	TRBJ2-7	CASAWKRVSSYEQYF	TGTGCCAGCGCTTGGAAACGGGTGAGCTCCTACGAGCAGTACTTC
13	TRBV12-3/TRBV12-4	NA	many	TRBJ1-2	CASSFGRDYGYTF	TGTGCCAGCAGTTTCGGCAGGGACTATGGCTACACCTTC
15	TRBV4-3	NA	many	TRBJ1-2	CASSQDYGAEYGYTF	TGCGCCAGCAGCCAAGACTATGGGGCAGAGTATGGCTACACCTTC
15	TRBV6-1	NA	many	TRBJ1-5	CASRGLQVSNQPQHF	TGTGCCAGCAGGGGATTACAGGTTAGCAATCAGCCCCAGCATTTT
14	TRBV6-1	TRBD2	NA	TRBJ2-2	CASIRTGGTGELFF	TGTGCCAGCATCCGAACGGGGGGCACCGGGGAGCTGTTTTTT
16	TRBV6-5	NA	NA	TRBJ1-2	CASSYQDSPPWYGYTF	TGTGCCAGCAGTTACCAGGACAGCCCGCCTTGGTATGGCTACACCTTC
18	TRBV6-2/TRBV6-3	TRBD1	few	TRBJ1-5	CASSYAGGQSGSNQPQHF	TGTGCCAGCAGTTACGCCGGGGGACAGTCAGGAAGCAATCAGCCCCAGCATTTT
14	TRBV18	NA	many	TRBJ2-7	CASSADRYSYEQYF	TGTGCCAGCTCAGCCGACAGATACTCCTACGAGCAGTACTTC
14	TRBV5-8	NA	many	TRBJ1-5	CASSLGIGKQPQHF	TGTGCCAGCAGCTTGGGAATAGGGAAGCAGCCCCAGCATTTT
14	TRBV28	NA	NA	TRBJ2-7	CASFPGGNSYEQYF	TGTGCCAGCTTCCCCGGGGGCAATTCCTACGAGCAGTACTTC
17	TRBV7-2	NA	many	TRBJ2-2	CASSLARLATNTGELFF	TGTGCCAGCAGCTTAGCAAGGCTAGCTACGAACACCGGGGAGCTGTTTTTT
15	TRBV28	NA	NA	TRBJ2-7	CASSGGGQGKYEQYF	TGTGCCAGCAGTGGGGGGGGGCAGGGGAAATACGAGCAGTACTTC
11	TRBV20-1	NA	many	TRBJ2-7	CSARTRLEQYF	TGCAGTGCTAGAACCAGGCTCGAGCAGTACTTC
15	TRBV6-4	NA	NA	TRBJ2-7	CASRISRTSRGEQYF	TGTGCCAGCCGAATCTCACGGACCTCCCGGGGCGAGCAGTACTTC
16	TRBV6-1	TRBD2	NA	TRBJ2-7	CASSLTGLATTHEQYF	TGTGCCAGCAGTCTCACCGGACTAGCAACTACGCACGAGCAGTACTTC
15	TRBV19	TRBD1	many	TRBJ1-1	CASSIISGGEGEAFF	TGTGCCAGTAGTATAATATCAGGGGGCGAGGGTGAAGCTTTCTTT
14	TRBV5-1	NA	many	TRBJ1-2	CASSSQDNRVGYTF	TGCGCCAGCAGCTCCCAAGATAACAGGGTTGGCTACACCTTC
13	TRBV28	NA	few	TRBJ1-2	CASSPPGPYGYTF	TGTGCCAGCAGCCCGCCCGGCCCATATGGCTACACCTTC
15	TRBV6-1	NA	NA	TRBJ2-7	CASSTGGAVFNEQYF	TGTGCCAGCAGCACCGGGGGCGCGGTATTCAACGAGCAGTACTTC
14	TRBV29-1	NA	NA	TRBJ2-2	CSAGPRAGVGELFF	TGCAGCGCAGGGCCCCGGGCAGGAGTCGGGGAGCTGTTTTTT
15	TRBV18	NA	many	TRBJ2-5	CASSPNLGQQETQYF	TGTGCCAGCTCACCGAACCTGGGACAACAAGAGACCCAGTACTTC
18	TRBV12-3/TRBV12-4	TRBD1	many	TRBJ1-5	CASSFCDRDRHSNQPQHF	TGTGCCAGCAGTTTTTGTGATAGGGACAGGCATAGCAATCAGCCCCAGCATTTT
15	TRBV3-1	NA	many	TRBJ1-2	CASSQDRGRIYGYTF	TGTGCCAGCAGCCAAGATAGGGGACGGATCTATGGCTACACCTTC
14	TRBV30	TRBD2	many	TRBJ2-2	CAWRGAGDIGELFF	TGTGCCTGGAGGGGAGCGGGAGACATCGGGGAGCTGTTTTTT
18	TRBV4-1	TRBD1	many	TRBJ1-2	CASSPHSYGTGPGYGYTF	TGCGCCAGCAGCCCCCATTCCTACGGGACAGGGCCGGGTTATGGCTACACCTTC
14	TRBV5-1	NA	many	TRBJ2-7	CASSLEGRVNEQYF	TGCGCCAGCAGCTTGGAGGGGCGGGTCAACGAGCAGTACTTC
13	TRBV10-3	TRBD2	many	TRBJ2-7	CAIIWAGGNEQYF	TGTGCCATCATCTGGGCGGGAGGGAACGAGCAGTACTTC
15	TRBV7-9	TRBD2	few	TRBJ2-5	CASRTSGNPQETQYF	TGTGCCAGCAGGACGAGCGGGAACCCCCAAGAGACCCAGTACTTC
13	TRBV6-9	NA	few	TRBJ1-2	CASRDTEGYGYTF	TGTGCCAGCAGGGATACGGAAGGCTATGGCTACACCTTC
15	TRBV15	NA	many	TRBJ1-1	CATSRDSVFESEAFF	TGTGCCACCAGCAGAGATTCAGTGTTCGAGAGTGAAGCTTTCTTT